The 27 T cell receptor beta chains below come from one sample, sequenced in a study of cytomegalovirus exposure and HLA in healthy donors. Primers for the PCR totalled 60 Vbeta and 13 Jbeta. This table comes from immunoSEQ multiplex PCR, and its TCRdb copy is limited to in-frame clones, with some not included. The sample records 65,000 to 90,000 clones, 60% to 75% being singletons. Sequencing was carried out using PBMCs. The source of these receptors is a woman between 40 and 55 years old in good health and CMV-seropositive.

V usage is TRBV5-4 and J usage is TRBJ1-6; unclear D gene. The germline gives CDR1 SGHNT, CDR2 YYREEE (reference sequence). V lost 0 bases, J lost 7 bases, and 8 bases lay in between. The CDR3 consists of 14 residues. CDR3 DNA sequence: TGTGCCAGCAGCTTGGAACAGCAGAATTCACCCCTCCACTTT. Residues: CASSLEQQNSPLHF.

This clone was detected only a few times. The rearrangement joins TRBV5-5 to TRBJ1-2; D may be TRBD1 (6 bases). CDR1 is SGHKS, CDR2 YYEKEE, per germline (reference sequence). Trimming took off 0 bases at V and 0 bases at J, with 12 bases between the two ends. The CDR3 contains 16 residues. CDR3 coding DNA: TGTGCCAGCAGCTTGGCCCCCGGGACAACTAACTATGGCTACACCTTC. Residues: CASSLAPGTTNYGYTF. Combining the CDR3 with reference TRBV5-5 and TRBJ1-2 gives the whole variable domain DAGVTQSPTHLIKTRGQQVTLRCSPISGHKSVSWYQQVLGQGPQFIFQYYEKEERGRGNFPDRFSARQFPNYSSELNVNALLLGDSALYLCASSLAPGTTNYGYTFGSGTRLTVV.

This rearrangement joins TRBV28 to TRBJ2-5; 7 nucleotides line up with TRBD1. The ends lost 6 bases at V and 5 bases at J; junction bases unmatched: 12. The CDR3 length is 15 residues. Looked up from germline, CDR1 is MDHEN and CDR2 is SYDVKM. CDR3 sequence: CASSLSQGRGETQYF. CDR3 in DNA: TGTGCCAGCAGCCTGTCACAGGGGCGAGGGGAGACCCAGTACTTC.

The V call is TRBV29-1, the J call TRBJ1-5, with TRBD1 as a possible D gene (6 bases). The CDR3 consists of 13 residues. Germline V gives CDR1 SQVTM, CDR2 ANQGSEA. V was clipped by 6 bases and J by 2 bases, with 11 bases between them. CDR3 sequence: CSVQAGGNQPQHF. CDR3 DNA sequence: TGCAGCGTCCAGGCAGGGGGCAATCAGCCCCAGCATTTT.

V gene TRBV14 combines with J gene TRBJ1-2, with no clear D. Germline V gene sequence: CDR1 SGHDN, CDR2 FVKESK. CDR3 length: 12 residues. V was clipped by 8 bases and J by 3 bases, with 10 bases between them. The CDR3 coding sequence is TGTGCCAGCTCGTGGAGAGACTATGGCTACACCTTC. It codes for CASSWRDYGYTF.

This clone was seen only a few times. The rearrangement links TRBV5-1 to TRBJ1-1; D not resolved. CDR3 size: 14 residues. Germline loops: CDR1 SGHRS, CDR2 YFSETQ. V lost 0 bases, J lost 1 base, and 7 bases lay in between. Here the CDR3 reads CASSLEAGNTEAFF. CDR3 sequence (DNA): TGCGCCAGCAGCTTGGAGGCGGGGAACACTGAAGCTTTCTTT.

The gene calls are TRBV28 and TRBJ2-3; 8 bases map to TRBD1. The CDR3 covers 15 residues. J lost 4 bases, V lost 3 bases, and 6 bases had no gene match. Germline V gives CDR1 MDHEN, CDR2 SYDVKM. CDR3 sequence (DNA): TGTGCCAGCAGTTTCGGGACAGGTTTCTCAGATACGCAGTATTTT. Translation gives CASSFGTGFSDTQYF.

The chain joins TRBV5-1 to TRBJ2-7; 7 nucleotides agree with TRBD2. Unmatched junction bases numbered 2, after V lost 2 bases and J lost 0 bases. This CDR3 is built from 14 residues. Germline CDR1 and CDR2: SGHRS and YFSETQ. CDR3 loop: CASSFTSVSYEQYF. The CDR3, as DNA: TGCGCCAGCAGCTTCACTAGCGTCTCCTACGAGCAGTACTTC.

This clone was counted between two and nine times. V usage is TRBV30 and J usage is TRBJ1-2; TRBD1 matches 7 bases. The length of the CDR3 is 16 residues. CDR1 and CDR2 (germline): GTSNPN, SVGIG (reference sequence). J lost 3 bases, V lost 0 bases, and 10 bases had no gene match. DNA for the CDR3: TGTGCCTGGAGTGTAAAAAGTTTCACAGGGGACTATGGCTACACCTTC. This gives the protein CAWSVKSFTGDYGYTF.

The V and J genes are TRBV9 and TRBJ2-1; 7 positions agree with TRBD2. The CDR3 is 17 residues long. Trimming cost V 0 bases and J 3 bases; bases outside gene matches: 9. Looked up from germline, CDR1 is SGDLS and CDR2 is YYNGEE. The DNA of the CDR3 is TGTGCCAGCAGCGTAGCTTTAGGCGGGAGAGGCTACAATGAGCAGTTCTTC. It translates to CASSVALGGRGYNEQFF.

This rearrangement joins TRBV4-3 to TRBJ2-5; a weak D match, TRBD1 (6 bases). The ends were cut back, 0 bases at V and 7 bases at J, with 12 bases in the middle. Per germline, CDR1 LGHNA and CDR2 YSLEER. The CDR3 sequence is 14 residues long. CDR3 region: CASSQDDRLGTQYF. The CDR3 nucleotides are TGCGCCAGCAGCCAAGACGACAGGCTGGGGACCCAGTACTTC.

This sequence joins TRBV10-1 and TRBJ1-5, with a weak D call TRBD1 (6 bases). This CDR3 comprises 14 residues. The V gene lost 7 bases and the J gene lost 7 bases, with 17 bases spanning the gap. Germline V gene lookup returns CDR1 WNHNN and CDR2 SYGVQD (reference sequence). CDR3 nucleotides: TGCGCCAGCAATGCACCTCCGAGGGGGCAGCCCCAGCATTTT. This codes for CASNAPPRGQPQHF.

The chain uses TRBV2 and TRBJ1-1; D perhaps matches TRBD1 (5 bases). Trimming pared 4 bases from V and 11 bases from J, leaving 17 bases between. Germline V gene lookup returns CDR1 SNHLY and CDR2 FYNNEI. This CDR3 is built from 13 residues. The CDR3 region is CASSAGKRDGAFF. DNA for the CDR3: TGTGCCAGCAGTGCGGGTAAGCGGGACGGCGCTTTCTTT.

The genes are TRBV28 and TRBJ1-1; TRBD1 matches at 8 bases. Germline V lookup: CDR1 MDHEN, CDR2 SYDVKM. This CDR3 spans 14 amino acids. The V segment lost 4 bases and the J segment 4 bases; nucleotides outside the gene matches: 5. The CDR3 nucleotides are TGTGCCAGCAGTTCCGACAGGGGTTTCACTGAAGCTTTCTTT. Protein product: CASSSDRGFTEAFF. Full variable domain (outside the CDR3, taken from reference TRBV28 and TRBJ1-1): DVKVTQSSRYLVKRTGEKVFLECVQDMDHENMFWYRQDPGLGLRLIYFSYDVKMKEKGDIPEGYSVSREKKERFSLILESASTNQTSMYLCASSSDRGFTEAFFGQGTRLTVV.

V is TRBV5-1 and J is TRBJ1-2, with TRBD1 as a possible D gene (6 bases). The ends were cut back, 2 bases at V and 2 bases at J, with 7 bases in the middle. The CDR3 length is 13 residues. The germline V gene has CDR1 SGHRS and CDR2 YFSETQ. CDR3 coding DNA: TGCGCCAGCAGCTTTGACAGGAACTATGGCTACACCTTC. Protein product: CASSFDRNYGYTF.

The chain employs TRBV4-1 and TRBJ1-2; D remains ambiguous. Trimming took 6 bases from V and 4 from J, leaving 15 bases between them. This CDR3 has 14 amino acids. Looked up from germline, CDR1 is MGHRA and CDR2 is YSYEKL. The CDR3 bases are TGCGCCAGCAGGCGGACTGGTTCTATCTATGGCTACACCTTC. Amino acids: CASRRTGSIYGYTF.

This clone has a handful of counts. This sequence joins TRBV2 and TRBJ1-3; no firm D call. The CDR3 contains 16 residues. V was pared by 5 bases and J by 0 bases, with 14 bases between. Germline-derived CDR1 and CDR2 are SNHLY and FYNNEI. CDR3 amino acids: CASSLPGAPSGNTIYF. For the CDR3, the DNA is TGTGCCAGCAGTCTTCCCGGTGCCCCCTCTGGAAACACCATATATTTT.

The rearrangement links TRBV7-2 to TRBJ2-7; 11 bases match TRBD1. CDR1 and CDR2 from the germline V gene are SGHTA and FQGNSA. The CDR3 covers 15 residues. J gave up 6 bases and V 3 bases, and 7 bases lay outside the gene matches. This CDR3 is CASSLSGTGGFEQYF. The DNA for the CDR3 is TGTGCCAGCAGCTTGAGCGGGACAGGGGGTTTCGAGCAGTACTTC.

This chain links TRBV7-6 with TRBJ2-3; a possible D gene is TRBD2 (6 bases). The CDR3 length is 16 residues. Trimming cost V 3 bases and J 3 bases, with 16 bases left between them. Per the germline V gene, CDR1 is SGHVS and CDR2 is FNYEAQ. The CDR3 bases are TGTGCCAGCAGCTTGTTAACCGGGAGTGCAACAGATACGCAGTATTTT. Translated: CASSLLTGSATDTQYF.

The V and J genes are TRBV13 and TRBJ1-4; D ambiguous. This CDR3 region has 16 residues. Germline assignment: CDR1 PRHDT and CDR2 FYEKMQ (reference sequence). The ends were cut back, 4 bases at V and 8 bases at J, with 20 bases in the middle. The CDR3 loop reads CASSSSLETGREKLFF. The CDR3 DNA follows: TGTGCCAGCAGCTCGTCGTTAGAAACGGGAAGGGAAAAACTGTTTTTT.

The chain carries TRBV2 and TRBJ1-2; perhaps TRBD1 as D (5 bases). Germline CDR1 is SNHLY and CDR2 is FYNNEI. The V and J ends lost 6 bases and 6 bases respectively, with 8 bases between them. The CDR3 is 11 amino acids. The CDR3 nucleotides are TGTGCCAGCAGGGAACAGGATGGCTACACCTTC. Encoded protein: CASREQDGYTF.

This clone occurred many times. V is TRBV19 and J is TRBJ1-5, with D possibly TRBD1 on 5 matching bases. Germline assignment: CDR1 LNHDA and CDR2 SQIVND (reference sequence). This CDR3 spans 14 amino acids. Deletions cut 5 bases from V and 2 bases from J, with 10 bases between. As DNA, the CDR3 is TGTGCCAGTAGTTTTATAGGGGGCAATCAGCCCCAGCATTTT. It codes for CASSFIGGNQPQHF.

CDR3 DNA sequence: TGCGCCAGCAGCCAAGATACAGAGGGAAAAGAGACCCAGTACTTC. Protein product: CASSQDTEGKETQYF. J is TRBJ2-5 and V is TRBV4-1; a possible D gene is TRBD2 (5 bases). The V gene's germline CDR1 is MGHRA and CDR2 YSYEKL. CDR3 length: 15 amino acids. Trimming shortened V by 0 bases and J by 3 bases, and 11 bases separated the two germline ends.

The CDR3 loop is CASSQRDREDYEQYF. DNA of the CDR3: TGCGCCAGCAGCCAAAGGGACAGGGAGGACTACGAGCAGTACTTC. This chain joins TRBV5-1 and TRBJ2-7; 9 bases match TRBD1. The CDR3 contains 15 residues. Germline-derived CDR1 and CDR2 are SGHRS and YFSETQ. The ends lost 4 bases at V and 3 bases at J; junction bases unmatched: 8.

This clone was seen once. V gene TRBV10-3 combines with J gene TRBJ1-6, with 9 bases identical to TRBD1. CDR1 and CDR2 from the germline V gene are ENHRY and SYGVKD. The CDR3 is 14 residues long. With V trimmed by 10 bases and J by 9 bases, 10 bases remained unmatched. The CDR3 protein is CANGQGQGTSPLHF. Here the CDR3 DNA reads TGTGCCAACGGCCAAGGACAGGGGACTTCACCCCTCCACTTT.

The V call is TRBV10-3, the J call TRBJ2-5; maybe TRBD1 (6 bases). V was clipped by 10 bases and J by 2 bases, with 17 bases between them. CDR1 is ENHRY, CDR2 SYGVKD, per germline. This CDR3 has 14 residues. The chain's CDR3 is CATQPTGKQETQYF. CDR3 nucleotides: TGTGCCACTCAGCCGACAGGAAAACAAGAGACCCAGTACTTC.

V usage is TRBV19 and J usage is TRBJ1-5; 9 bases are a match to TRBD1. Germline trimming cut 3 bases from V and 7 bases from J; bases unmatched to any gene: 10. The length of the CDR3 is 16 residues. The germline gives CDR1 LNHDA, CDR2 SQIVND (reference sequence). Written as DNA, the CDR3 is TGTGCCAGTAGTATTAGGGGACAGGGATGGAACCAGCCCCAGCATTTT. Translating gives CASSIRGQGWNQPQHF.